One sample yielded the 18 T cell receptor beta chains listed below, sequenced in a study of shared clonotypes between healthy human individuals. CD45RO negativity and positive selection for CCR7 defined naive CD8 cells, a population that excluded terminally differentiated effector memory CD45RA+ cells. Some clones are missing from TCRdb's copy, which holds only in-frame ones; the method was immunoSEQ multiplex PCR. The sample consists of about 600,000 clones, roughly 98% of them appearing once. The sample comprised naive CD8+ T cells sorted from blood. Receptors originate from a man aged 25-45 years in good health.

The rearrangement links TRBV2 to TRBJ2-3; 8 bases are shared with TRBD1. Germline V gives CDR1 SNHLY, CDR2 FYNNEI. V was pared by 6 bases and J by 2 bases, with 7 bases of the junction left unmatched. The CDR3 runs to 15 residues. CDR3 protein: CASRGGQVFTDTQYF. The CDR3, as DNA: TGTGCCAGCAGGGGGGGACAGGTTTTCACAGATACGCAGTATTTT.

This chain connects TRBV27 to TRBJ2-7; TRBD2 agrees at 8 bases. J was trimmed by 2 bases and V by 3 bases; bases with no gene match: 6. This CDR3 is 15 amino acids long. Germline lookup yields CDR1 MNHEY and CDR2 SMNVEV (reference sequence). The CDR3 is CASSFSTSVTYEQYF. For the CDR3, the DNA is TGTGCCAGCAGTTTTTCGACTAGCGTTACCTACGAGCAGTACTTC.

This chain uses TRBV29-1 with TRBJ2-1; D is unresolved. Between the trimmed V and J ends, which lost 3 bases and 5 bases, there was a span of 14 bases. The CDR3 has 14 residues. Germline V gene sequence: CDR1 SQVTM, CDR2 ANQGSEA. The CDR3 reads CSVDVHSLNNEQFF. The DNA for the CDR3 is TGCAGCGTTGACGTTCACAGCCTAAACAATGAGCAGTTCTTC.

The rearrangement joins TRBV29-1 to TRBJ2-3; either TRBD1 or TRBD2 may fit D (5 bases each). V shed 3 bases and J shed 5 bases, with 18 bases lying between them. The germline V gene encodes CDR1 SQVTM and CDR2 ANQGSEA. The CDR3 is 15 residues long. CDR3 coding DNA: TGCAGCGTTGAGTTCCCTCGGGACGACGGAGATACGCAGTATTTT. As protein: CSVEFPRDDGDTQYF.

The chain recombines TRBV5-1 with TRBJ2-7; 14 bases map to TRBD2. Germline V lookup: CDR1 SGHRS, CDR2 YFSETQ. This CDR3 region has 15 residues. Unmatched junction bases numbered 7, after V lost 6 bases and J lost 5 bases. The CDR3: CASTAGLAGVDEQYF. CDR3 DNA sequence: TGCGCCAGCACCGCGGGACTAGCGGGAGTCGACGAGCAGTACTTC.

The CDR3 sequence is CSGKTGGRNGYTF. The DNA of the CDR3 is TGCAGCGGGAAGACAGGGGGCCGTAATGGCTACACCTTC. The V and J genes are TRBV29-1 and TRBJ1-2; TRBD1 matches at 10 bases. Losses at the gene ends were 7 bases for V and 6 bases for J; bases not matched to a gene: 8. Germline V gives CDR1 SQVTM, CDR2 ANQGSEA. The CDR3 totals 13 residues.

This CDR3 is CASSLVSQGRETQYF. CDR3 coding DNA: TGTGCCAGCAGCTTAGTTTCGCAGGGGCGAGAGACCCAGTACTTC. This chain links TRBV7-9 with TRBJ2-5; maybe TRBD1 (6 bases). Trimming took 1 base from V and 4 from J, leaving 13 bases between them. This CDR3 is built from 15 residues. Germline V CDR1 and CDR2: SEHNR, FQNEAQ (reference sequence).

This clone was recorded only once. This rearrangement joins TRBV10-3 to TRBJ1-5; no definite D call. The CDR3 extends over 16 amino acids. V lost 0 bases to trimming and J lost 4 bases, with 13 bases between them. Germline V gives CDR1 ENHRY, CDR2 SYGVKD. CDR3 in amino acids: CAISESGWELNQPQHF. The CDR3 nucleotides read TGTGCCATCAGTGAGTCGGGCTGGGAGTTGAATCAGCCCCAGCATTTT.

The gene calls are TRBV7-6 and TRBJ2-1, with D perhaps TRBD1 (6 bases). The V gene's germline CDR1 is SGHVS and CDR2 FNYEAQ. CDR3 length equals 14 residues. V was trimmed by 5 bases and J by 5 bases, leaving 13 bases between them. This CDR3 reads CASSPRDKNNEQFF. CDR3 DNA sequence: TGTGCCAGCAGCCCCCGGGACAAGAACAATGAGCAGTTCTTC.

V and J are TRBV15 and TRBJ1-5; TRBD1 agrees at 7 bases. CDR1 and CDR2 (germline): LNHNV, YYDKDF (reference sequence). V was clipped by 5 bases and J by 0 bases; unmatched bases: 4. This CDR3 contains 15 residues. CDR3 loop: CATSSHRGSNQPQHF. In nucleotides, the CDR3 is TGTGCCACCAGCTCTCACAGGGGTAGCAATCAGCCCCAGCATTTT. The full variable domain, completed using reference TRBV15 and TRBJ1-5, is DAMVIQNPRYQVTQFGKPVTLSCSQTLNHNVMYWYQQKSSQAPKLLFHYYDKDFNNEADTPDNFQSRRPNTSFCFLDIRSPGLGDTAMYLCATSSHRGSNQPQHFGDGTRLSIL.

A note on this clone: Other nucleotide sequences from this sample produce the same CDR3. The chain recombines TRBV28 with TRBJ1-1; D is unresolved. The CDR3 loop spans 13 amino acids. Deletions cut 3 bases from V and 1 base from J, with 6 bases between. The germline V gene encodes CDR1 MDHEN and CDR2 SYDVKM. Written as DNA, the CDR3 is TGTGCCAGCAGTTTTACGGGGAACACTGAAGCTTTCTTT. Its protein is CASSFTGNTEAFF. Supplemented by reference TRBV28 and TRBJ1-1, the full variable domain reads DVKVTQSSRYLVKRTGEKVFLECVQDMDHENMFWYRQDPGLGLRLIYFSYDVKMKEKGDIPEGYSVSREKKERFSLILESASTNQTSMYLCASSFTGNTEAFFGQGTRLTVV.

This clone was detected only a few times. Other DNA sequences in the sample encode the same CDR3. The V call is TRBV6-5, the J call TRBJ2-7; D is perhaps TRBD1 (6 bases). V lost 2 bases and J lost 2, with 10 bases in between. Germline V gives CDR1 MNHEY, CDR2 SVGAGI. There are 14 residues in the CDR3. The DNA for the CDR3 is TGTGCCAGCAGTTACCGGGACACAGCCTACGAGCAGTACTTC. Translated, it gives CASSYRDTAYEQYF.

CDR3 sequence (DNA): TGTGCCAGCAGCTTAGTTCTGGTTGAAAAACTGTTTTTT. Its translation: CASSLVLVEKLFF. The J gene is TRBJ1-4, the V gene TRBV7-9; D gene unclear. This CDR3 comprises 13 residues. Trimming removed 1 base from V and 7 bases from J, with 7 bases in between. CDR1 is SEHNR, CDR2 FQNEAQ, per germline (reference sequence).

The CDR3 loop reads CASSLDPGRQPQHF. The CDR3 nucleotides read TGTGCCAGCAGCTTAGACCCAGGGCGCCAGCCCCAGCATTTT. V is TRBV7-6 and J is TRBJ1-5; a possible D gene is TRBD1 (5 bases). The CDR3 is 14 amino acids. The germline gives CDR1 SGHVS, CDR2 FNYEAQ. V shed 1 base and J shed 7 bases, with 11 bases lying between them.

CDR3 sequence (DNA): TGTGCCAGCAGTAGGACATTGTCTACCGAGCAGTACTTC. This translates into CASSRTLSTEQYF. The chain links TRBV6-5 to TRBJ2-7; a weak D match, TRBD1 (5 bases). The CDR3 totals 13 residues. The V and J ends lost 5 bases and 6 bases respectively, with 14 bases between them. The germline gives CDR1 MNHEY, CDR2 SVGAGI.

The chain links TRBV6-1 to TRBJ2-1; D gene uncertain. V was clipped by 4 bases and J by 8 bases, with 15 bases between them. CDR1 is MNHNS and CDR2 is SASEGT in the germline V gene. The CDR3 length is 14 residues. CDR3 coding DNA: TGTGCCAGCAGTGTAGAAGCCTTGGCTGATGAGCAGTTCTTC. It yields the protein CASSVEALADEQFF.

This sequence joins TRBV5-5 and TRBJ2-3; TRBD2 aligns across 16 bases. J was trimmed by 4 bases and V by 4 bases; bases with no gene match: 3. CDR3 length equals 16 residues. Germline CDR1 is SGHKS and CDR2 is YYEKEE (reference sequence). In nucleotides, the CDR3 is TGTGCCAGCAGCCCGGGACTAGCGGGAGGGGCAGATACGCAGTATTTT. Residues: CASSPGLAGGADTQYF.

V and J are TRBV7-9 and TRBJ2-7; D ambiguous. V was trimmed by 1 base and J by 3 bases, leaving 10 bases between them. The CDR3 spans 14 residues. The V gene's germline CDR1 is SEHNR and CDR2 FQNEAQ (reference sequence). CDR3 sequence: CASSLVGSIYEQYF. Here the CDR3 DNA reads TGTGCCAGCAGCTTAGTGGGCAGTATCTACGAGCAGTACTTC.